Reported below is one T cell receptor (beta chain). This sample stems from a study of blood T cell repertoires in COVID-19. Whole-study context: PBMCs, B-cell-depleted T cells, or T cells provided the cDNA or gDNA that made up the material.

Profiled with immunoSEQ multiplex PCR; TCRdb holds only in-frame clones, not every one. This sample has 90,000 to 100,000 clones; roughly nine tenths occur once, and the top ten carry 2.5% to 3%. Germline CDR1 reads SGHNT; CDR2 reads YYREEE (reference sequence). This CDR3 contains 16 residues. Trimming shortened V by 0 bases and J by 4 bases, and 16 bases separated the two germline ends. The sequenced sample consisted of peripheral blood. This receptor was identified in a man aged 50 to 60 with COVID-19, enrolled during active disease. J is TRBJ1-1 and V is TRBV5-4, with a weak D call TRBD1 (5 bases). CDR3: CASSLGARGRTTEAFF. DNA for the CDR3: TGTGCCAGCAGCTTGGGGGCTCGGGGGAGGACCACTGAAGCTTTCTTT.